One and the same sample provided the 22 T cell receptor beta chains below, sequenced in a study of CD8+ T cells in alopecia areata. Reverse transcription of extracted RNA yielded cDNA, which provided the sequencing template. TCRdb's table, derived via immunoSEQ multiplex PCR, lists solely in-frame clones and lacks some. Here the sample spans more than 90,000 clones, under 60% being singletons. Treatment defined: oral pan-JAK inhibitor, 5-10 mg twice daily. The material was CD8+ T cells sorted from blood, obtained at week 24, from a patient treated with tofacitinib. Every receptor here comes from a human donor with alopecia areata.

The chain combines TRBV30 with TRBJ1-2; 9 nucleotides align to TRBD1. CDR3 length: 13 residues. The V and J ends lost 0 bases and 6 bases, in that order; junction bases with no gene match: 2. The V gene's germline CDR1 is GTSNPN and CDR2 SVGIG (reference sequence). CDR3 in amino acids: CAWSVGQGNGYTF. The DNA of the CDR3 is TGTGCCTGGAGTGTGGGACAGGGAAATGGCTACACCTTC.

The V and J genes are TRBV29-1 and TRBJ2-7; TRBD2 might be the D (6 bases). The CDR3 spans 14 residues. CDR1 and CDR2 from the germline V gene are SQVTM and ANQGSEA. Trimming took off 4 bases at V and 0 bases at J, with 13 bases between the two ends. The CDR3 DNA is TGCAGCGTTGTCGGGACTCATTCCTCCTACGAGCAGTACTTC. Encoded protein: CSVVGTHSSYEQYF.

The V and J genes are TRBV4-3 and TRBJ2-7, with 7 bases fitting TRBD1. There are 14 residues in the CDR3. V dropped 0 bases and J dropped 4; count of bases not matched to a gene: 3. Germline V gene lookup returns CDR1 LGHNA and CDR2 YSLEER. The CDR3 reads CASSQDEQGYEQYF. The CDR3 bases are TGCGCCAGCAGCCAAGATGAACAGGGGTACGAGCAGTACTTC.

This chain connects TRBV6-5 to TRBJ2-7; weak D call: TRBD1 (6 bases). The CDR3 covers 12 residues. Trimming cost V 6 bases and J 12 bases, with 18 bases left between them. The germline V gene has CDR1 MNHEY and CDR2 SVGAGI. CDR3 coding DNA: TGTGCCAGCAGCCCCGAAGGACAGATTCCGTACTTC. It specifies CASSPEGQIPYF.

This clone was seen a handful of times. This chain connects TRBV30 to TRBJ2-7, with unresolved D. This CDR3 contains 14 residues. V was pared by 0 bases and J by 0 bases, with 9 bases between. Germline values: CDR1 GTSNPN, CDR2 SVGIG (reference sequence). The DNA of the CDR3 is TGTGCCTGGAGTGTCAGTGCATACTCCTACGAGCAGTACTTC. As protein: CAWSVSAYSYEQYF.

The chain links TRBV19 to TRBJ2-3; D is undetermined. V dropped 1 base and J dropped 4 bases, with 6 bases sitting between them. This CDR3 spans 13 amino acids. Germline V gene data show CDR1 as LNHDA and CDR2 as SQIVND (reference sequence). The CDR3 here is CASSIVPADTQYF. DNA of the CDR3: TGTGCCAGTAGTATAGTACCAGCAGATACGCAGTATTTT.

The V call is TRBV5-6, the J call TRBJ1-2; D ambiguous. The CDR3 loop spans 12 amino acids. The V end was cut by 6 bases, the J end by 3 bases, with 9 bases between. Germline V gene lookup returns CDR1 SGHDT and CDR2 YYEEEE. The CDR3 loop reads CASTGADYGYTF. CDR3 nucleotide sequence: TGTGCCAGCACGGGAGCAGACTATGGCTACACCTTC.

The chain combines TRBV5-6 with TRBJ2-1; 8 nucleotides match TRBD1. The CDR3 has 14 residues. The germline V gene encodes CDR1 SGHDT and CDR2 YYEEEE. Trimming at V came to 2 bases and at J to 8 bases, leaving 6 bases not matched to a gene. CDR3 region: CASSFSGGWDEQFF. The CDR3 region has the DNA TGTGCCAGCAGCTTTTCAGGGGGCTGGGATGAGCAGTTCTTC.

The chain has TRBV29-1 and TRBJ1-2; 7 nucleotides line up with TRBD1. From germline, CDR1 is SQVTM and CDR2 ANQGSEA. The CDR3 contains 13 residues. Germline trimming cut 8 bases from V and 4 bases from J; bases unmatched to any gene: 10. The CDR3 nucleotides read TGCAGCCCAAGTGGGCAGGGGGTCTATGGCTACACCTTC. Amino acids: CSPSGQGVYGYTF.

This clone has only one observation. The chain has TRBV7-9 and TRBJ2-2, with D maybe TRBD1 (6 bases). This CDR3 spans 13 amino acids. Trimming left V 6 bases short and J 7 bases short, with 12 bases between. Germline V CDR1 and CDR2: SEHNR, FQNEAQ (reference sequence). The CDR3 reads CASRTGYDGELFF. As DNA, the CDR3 is TGTGCCAGCAGGACAGGTTATGACGGGGAGCTGTTTTTT.

The V gene is TRBV13, the J gene TRBJ1-1; TRBD1 is a possible D gene (5 bases). The germline V gene encodes CDR1 PRHDT and CDR2 FYEKMQ (reference sequence). Trimming removed 5 bases from V and 6 bases from J, with 13 bases in between. The CDR3 spans 13 residues. CDR3 nucleotides: TGTGCCAGCAGCCGCGGGGGATTGGCTGAAGCTTTCTTT. This codes for CASSRGGLAEAFF.

In its sample, this clone was seen once. The chain uses TRBV2 and TRBJ2-7, with 8 nucleotides matching TRBD2. The CDR3 spans 13 residues. V shed 8 bases, J shed 4 bases, and the junction held 7 bases outside the gene matches. Germline V gene sequence: CDR1 SNHLY, CDR2 FYNNEI. The CDR3 reads CASGGTSNYEQYF. The CDR3, as DNA: TGTGCCAGCGGGGGGACTAGTAATTACGAGCAGTACTTC.

The V and J genes are TRBV10-3 and TRBJ1-2, with a weak D call TRBD1 (6 bases). Germline V CDR1 and CDR2: ENHRY, SYGVKD. This CDR3 contains 12 residues. Trimming left V 8 bases short and J 4 bases short, with 11 bases between. The CDR3 loop is CAIPGVPYGYTF. The CDR3, as DNA: TGTGCCATCCCAGGGGTCCCCTATGGCTACACCTTC.

This clone has only a few counts. The V and J genes are TRBV6-6 and TRBJ1-3; 8 nucleotides line up with TRBD1. With V trimmed by 4 bases and J by 3 bases, 8 bases remained unmatched. The length of the CDR3 is 16 residues. Germline CDR1 is MNHNY and CDR2 is SVGAGI (reference sequence). The CDR3 DNA sequence: TGTGCCAGCAGTTCCTTGGACAGGGACGGTGGAAACACCATATATTTT. It translates to CASSSLDRDGGNTIYF.

This clone was found a few times. The chain recombines TRBV23-1 with TRBJ2-7; the D gene is possibly TRBD2 (6 bases). TRBV23-1 is identified as an open reading frame with a role that is uncertain. V gave up 1 base and J gave up 6 bases, with 16 bases separating them. The CDR3 contains 15 residues. The CDR3 nucleotides are TGCGCCAGCAGTCAATGTCGCGGGGTGGTAGGCGAGCAGTACTTC. Encoded protein: CASSQCRGVVGEQYF.

The chain recombines TRBV2 with TRBJ2-6; D is unresolved. This CDR3 has 13 residues. Germline values: CDR1 SNHLY, CDR2 FYNNEI. The germline V and J ends were trimmed by 8 bases and 1 base, with 6 bases remaining between them. The CDR3 nucleotides read TGTGCCAGCGGATTATCTGGGGCCAACGTCCTGACTTTC. It translates to CASGLSGANVLTF.

The chain combines TRBV7-9 with TRBJ2-6, with a weak D call TRBD2 (6 bases). The germline V and J ends were trimmed by 5 bases and 4 bases, with 18 bases remaining between them. Germline assignment: CDR1 SEHNR and CDR2 FQNEAQ (reference sequence). The CDR3 is made up of 17 amino acids. The CDR3 sequence is CASSPPGASGGANVLTF. The CDR3 region has the DNA TGTGCCAGCAGCCCCCCGGGAGCATCTGGGGGGGCCAACGTCCTGACTTTC.

This rearrangement joins TRBV2 to TRBJ2-2; no reliable D call. CDR3 size: 12 residues. Germline CDR1 and CDR2: SNHLY and FYNNEI. Trimming took off 10 bases at V and 4 bases at J, with 10 bases between the two ends. The DNA of the CDR3 is TGTGCCACTCAATTGGGCACCGGGGAGCTGTTTTTT. Its translation is CATQLGTGELFF.

The CDR3 coding sequence is TGTGCCAGCAGCTTAGGGGACCCCTCCGAGCAGTACTTC. Its translation is CASSLGDPSEQYF. This rearrangement joins TRBV5-6 to TRBJ2-7, with D possibly being TRBD1 or TRBD2 (5 bases each). V lost 2 bases and J 6 bases, leaving 12 bases between the germline ends. CDR1 and CDR2 from the germline V gene are SGHDT and YYEEEE. This CDR3 is built from 13 residues.

This chain uses TRBV7-9 with TRBJ2-2; D unclear. This CDR3 contains 15 residues. CDR1 SEHNR and CDR2 FQNEAQ come from the germline V gene (reference sequence). V was pared by 5 bases and J by 1 base, with 11 bases between. CDR3 coding DNA: TGTGCCAGCAGCCTCCTTTCGCGGAACACCGGGGAGCTGTTTTTT. This sequence encodes CASSLLSRNTGELFF. Using reference TRBV7-9 and TRBJ2-2 for the parts outside the CDR3, the full variable domain is DTGVSQNPRHKITKRGQNVTFRCDPISEHNRLYWYRQTLGQGPEFLTYFQNEAQLEKSRLLSDRFSAERPKGSFSTLEIQRTEQGDSAMYLCASSLLSRNTGELFFGEGSRLTVL.

V usage is TRBV7-9 and J usage is TRBJ1-1, with D unclear. Trimming stripped 10 bases from V and 5 bases from J, with 17 bases between. Germline lookup yields CDR1 SEHNR and CDR2 FQNEAQ (reference sequence). The CDR3 is 13 residues long. CDR3 sequence: CATESRSKTEAFF. As DNA, the CDR3 is TGTGCCACCGAGAGCAGGTCAAAGACTGAAGCTTTCTTT.

This clone turned up a few times. The chain combines TRBV6-5 with TRBJ2-7; 7 bases match TRBD2. CDR1 is MNHEY, CDR2 SVGAGI, per germline. This CDR3 has 15 residues. With V trimmed by 2 bases and J by 0 bases, 4 bases remained unmatched. The DNA of the CDR3 is TGTGCCAGCAGTTACGTCGGGGGGAGCTCCTACGAGCAGTACTTC. Its protein product is CASSYVGGSSYEQYF.